The TCR beta chain described here comes from a study of T cells in localized non-small cell lung cancer. The CDR3 covers 15 residues. The J segment lost 13 bases and the V segment lost 0 bases, leaving 11 bases of the junction unmatched. The germline V gene encodes CDR1 GTSNPN and CDR2 SVGIG (reference sequence). This clone was recorded a few times. Sequencing was performed with immunoSEQ multiplex PCR; in TCRdb, only in-frame clones are kept and a portion is missing. Among about 1,500 clones listed, about 20% were seen once. The receptor's source is a woman between 35 and 75 years old with stage I lung adenocarcinoma. The sequencing here drew on lung tumor tissue, taken before any cancer treatment. The rearrangement links TRBV30 to TRBJ1-6, with 8 bases lining up with TRBD1. The CDR3 nucleotides are TGTGCCTGGAGTGTATTTGGGCAGGGGGCGTCCCCCCTCCACTTT. It encodes CAWSVFGQGASPLHF.